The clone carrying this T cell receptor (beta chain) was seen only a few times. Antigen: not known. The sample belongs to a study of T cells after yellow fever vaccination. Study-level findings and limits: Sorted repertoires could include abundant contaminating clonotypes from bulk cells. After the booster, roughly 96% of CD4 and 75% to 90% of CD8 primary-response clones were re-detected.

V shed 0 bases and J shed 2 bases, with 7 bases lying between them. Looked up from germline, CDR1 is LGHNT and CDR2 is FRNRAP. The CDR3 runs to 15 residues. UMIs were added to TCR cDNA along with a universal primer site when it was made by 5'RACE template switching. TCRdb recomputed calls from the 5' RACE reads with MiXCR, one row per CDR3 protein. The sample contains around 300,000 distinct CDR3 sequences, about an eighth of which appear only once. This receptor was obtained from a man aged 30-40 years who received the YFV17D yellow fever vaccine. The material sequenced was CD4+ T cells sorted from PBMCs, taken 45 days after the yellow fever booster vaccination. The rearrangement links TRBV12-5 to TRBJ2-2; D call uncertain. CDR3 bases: TGTGCTAGTGGTTTGGTACTGGGCAACACCGGGGAGCTGTTTTTT. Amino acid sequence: CASGLVLGNTGELFF.